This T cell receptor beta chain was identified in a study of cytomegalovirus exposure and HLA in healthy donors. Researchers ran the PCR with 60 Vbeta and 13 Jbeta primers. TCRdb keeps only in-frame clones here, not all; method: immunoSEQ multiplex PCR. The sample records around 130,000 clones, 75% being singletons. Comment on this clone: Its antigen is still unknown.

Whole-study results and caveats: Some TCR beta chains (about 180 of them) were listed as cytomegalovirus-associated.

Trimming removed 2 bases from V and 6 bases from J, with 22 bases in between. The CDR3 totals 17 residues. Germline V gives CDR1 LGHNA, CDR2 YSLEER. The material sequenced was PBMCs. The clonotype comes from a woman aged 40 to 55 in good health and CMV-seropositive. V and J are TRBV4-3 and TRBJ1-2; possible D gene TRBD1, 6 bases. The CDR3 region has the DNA TGCGCCAGCAGCCAATGGACAGCCTGGGGGGGGAACGATGGCTACACCTTC. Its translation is CASSQWTAWGGNDGYTF.